What follows are 25 T cell receptor beta chains derived from one specimen sequenced in a study of control samples from healthy donors and cancer patients (dated by TCRdb to between 2020 and 2021). Libraries were prepared through the immunoSEQ multiplex PCR assay. What TCRdb holds here is the immuneACCESS table cut down to in-frame rearrangements. Part of the clones is not present; checked against another copy, under half of the missing clones reflect an unresolved V gene, and the others are unexplained. The sample includes 130,000 to 150,000 clones, with around 85% observed a single time. Roughly 8.4% of the sample belongs to the ten largest clones. Sequencing was done on a sample of blood. The receptors come from a woman in her 30s in good health.

This chain connects TRBV6-4 to TRBJ1-5, with 8 nucleotides matching TRBD1. This CDR3 region has 14 residues. The germline V gene encodes CDR1 MRHNA and CDR2 SNTAGT. J lost 2 bases, V lost 6 bases, and 3 bases had no gene match. This chain's CDR3 is CASRSQGGNQPQHF. CDR3 nucleotides: TGTGCCAGCAGGTCACAGGGGGGCAATCAGCCCCAGCATTTT.

This chain connects TRBV5-1 to TRBJ2-2, with D maybe TRBD2 (5 bases). CDR3 length: 16 amino acids. V lost 0 bases to trimming and J lost 6 bases, with 15 bases between them. Per germline, CDR1 SGHRS and CDR2 YFSETQ. The CDR3 nucleotides are TGCGCCAGCAGCTTGGATCCGGGATTAAATTCCGGGGAGCTGTTTTTT. Its protein product is CASSLDPGLNSGELFF.

The CDR3 protein is CASRGWGGPTYEQYF. The CDR3 coding sequence is TGTGCCAGCAGGGGGTGGGGAGGCCCTACCTACGAGCAGTACTTC. The V and J genes are TRBV27 and TRBJ2-7; weak D call: TRBD2 (6 bases). Germline V gene data show CDR1 as MNHEY and CDR2 as SMNVEV (reference sequence). CDR3 size: 15 residues. The ends were cut back, 6 bases at V and 2 bases at J, with 17 bases in the middle.

V and J are TRBV7-9 and TRBJ2-1, with 9 positions matching TRBD2. CDR3 size: 15 residues. From germline, CDR1 is SEHNR and CDR2 FQNEAQ (reference sequence). V was pared by 2 bases and J by 7 bases, with 6 bases of the junction left unmatched. The CDR3 bases are TGTGCCAGCAGCTTATCCGCGGGAGGGCCGAATGAGCAGTTCTTC. Translation gives CASSLSAGGPNEQFF.

The V call is TRBV5-1, the J call TRBJ1-6; D gene uncertain. The V gene's germline CDR1 is SGHRS and CDR2 YFSETQ. This CDR3 has 16 amino acids. Trimming took 0 bases from V and 0 from J, leaving 7 bases between them. The CDR3 coding sequence is TGCGCCAGCAGCTTGGGTGGGAGCTCCTATAATTCACCCCTCCACTTT. Its protein is CASSLGGSSYNSPLHF. Together with reference TRBV5-1 and TRBJ1-6, the CDR3 gives the full variable domain: KAGVTQTPRYLIKTRGQQVTLSCSPISGHRSVSWYQQTPGQGLQFLFEYFSETQRNKGNFPGRFSGRQFSNSRSEMNVSTLELGDSALYLCASSLGGSSYNSPLHFGNGTRLTVT.

J is TRBJ1-2 and V is TRBV7-2; 9 positions agree with TRBD1. Germline CDR1 SGHTA, CDR2 FQGNSA. V lost 4 bases, J lost 6 bases, and 6 bases stayed unmatched. The length of the CDR3 is 14 residues. CDR3 sequence reads: CASSSGQGVNGYTF. CDR3 DNA: TGTGCCAGCAGCTCGGGACAGGGCGTAAATGGCTACACCTTC.

This sequence joins TRBV20-1 and TRBJ1-2, with D uncertain. V was clipped by 0 bases and J by 6 bases, with 5 bases between them. Germline assignment: CDR1 DFQATT and CDR2 SNEGSKA (reference sequence). The CDR3 sequence is 11 residues long. The CDR3 sequence: CSARDRDGYTF. CDR3 DNA sequence: TGCAGTGCTAGAGATCGGGATGGCTACACCTTC.

The CDR3, as DNA: TGTGCCAGCAGCAACCGCCTTTGGAAGTCCAATAATGAAAAACTGTTTTTT. This encodes CASSNRLWKSNNEKLFF. The chain joins TRBV21-1 to TRBJ1-4. TRBV21-1 is annotated as a pseudogene. The CDR3 totals 17 residues.

CDR3 amino acids: CASSLSGGYLYEQYF. The CDR3 nucleotides are TGTGCCAGCAGCTTAAGCGGGGGTTACCTCTACGAGCAGTACTTC. The V and J genes are TRBV7-8 and TRBJ2-7; 8 bases are a match to TRBD2. The length of the CDR3 is 15 residues. V was pared by 2 bases and J by 3 bases, with 6 bases of the junction left unmatched. The germline gives CDR1 SGHVS, CDR2 FQNEAQ.

The chain combines TRBV4-2 with TRBJ2-7, with D possibly being TRBD2 (5 bases). Germline CDR1 LGHNA, CDR2 YNFKEQ. This CDR3 is built from 15 residues. V was trimmed by 4 bases and J by 0 bases, leaving 13 bases between them. CDR3 sequence reads: CASSRESTLSYEQYF. For the CDR3, the DNA is TGTGCCAGCAGCCGGGAGTCTACACTCTCCTACGAGCAGTACTTC.

The chain employs TRBV5-1 and TRBJ2-1, with TRBD1 identical over 9 bases. The CDR3 is 17 residues long. The junction had 9 bases not matched to a gene; V was cut back by 4 bases and J by 1 base. Germline V gene sequence: CDR1 SGHRS, CDR2 YFSETQ. CDR3 DNA sequence: TGCGCCAGCAGCATGCGACAGGGGACAGGGTCCTACAATGAGCAGTTCTTC. Its protein is CASSMRQGTGSYNEQFF.

J is TRBJ2-2 and V is TRBV3-1 (or the pseudogene TRBV3-2); TRBD2 matches 15 bases. Germline CDR1 is LGHDT and CDR2 is YNNKEL (reference sequence). CDR3 length equals 21 residues. V lost 4 bases, J lost 0 bases, and 12 bases stayed unmatched. The CDR3 DNA reads TGTGCCAGCAGCCCCCTGGTCGGGACTAGCGGGAGGAAACCGAACACCGGGGAGCTGTTTTTT. It codes for CASSPLVGTSGRKPNTGELFF.

About this clone: At the DNA level, this CDR3 is encoded by other sequences in the same sample as well. This chain uses TRBV18 with TRBJ2-5; TRBD1 agrees at 7 bases. Germline-derived CDR1 and CDR2 are KGHSH and LQKENI. V shed 3 bases and J 3 bases; nucleotides not matched to a gene: 1. The CDR3 runs 13 residues. The CDR3 nucleotides are TGTGCCAGCTCACCTACAGGGGAAGAGACCCAGTACTTC. Protein sequence: CASSPTGEETQYF.

The genes are TRBV19 and TRBJ1-2; D unclear. Trimming removed 10 bases at V and 8 bases at J, with 14 bases between. The CDR3 totals 11 residues. From germline, CDR1 is LNHDA and CDR2 SQIVND (reference sequence). CDR3 sequence: CATSDGFGYTF. The DNA for the CDR3 is TGTGCCACGAGTGACGGATTCGGCTACACCTTC.

This chain links TRBV18 with TRBJ2-7; a weak D match, TRBD1 (6 bases). V lost 3 bases and J lost 2, with 11 bases in between. Germline V lookup: CDR1 KGHSH, CDR2 LQKENI. The CDR3 has 14 residues. The chain's CDR3 is CASSPQGNAYEQYF. The CDR3 nucleotides are TGTGCCAGCTCACCCCAGGGGAATGCCTACGAGCAGTACTTC. Full variable domain (rest looked up from reference TRBV18 and TRBJ2-7): NAGVMQNPRHLVRRRGQEARLRCSPMKGHSHVYWYRQLPEEGLKFMVYLQKENIIDESGMPKERFSAEFPKEGPSILRIQQVVRGDSAAYFCASSPQGNAYEQYFGPGTRLTVT.

This chain uses TRBV10-3 with TRBJ2-7; TRBD2 aligns across 10 bases. Trimming cost V 4 bases and J 0 bases; bases outside gene matches: 15. CDR1 ENHRY and CDR2 SYGVKD come from the germline V gene. This CDR3 contains 19 residues. CDR3 sequence (DNA): TGTGCCATCAGTGGGCGGTTGGGGGGGCCTAGCGGGAGCTCCTACGAGCAGTACTTC. Amino acids: CAISGRLGGPSGSSYEQYF.

V usage is TRBV28 and J usage is TRBJ2-5; the match to TRBD1 covers 8 bases. V trimming: 8 bases; J trimming: 4 bases; junction bases outside the gene matches: 9. The CDR3 runs 14 residues. Per the germline V gene, CDR1 is MDHEN and CDR2 is SYDVKM. CDR3 in amino acids: CASGLDRVGETQYF. The CDR3 nucleotides are TGTGCCAGCGGCCTGGACAGGGTGGGAGAGACCCAGTACTTC.

The chain carries TRBV5-1 and TRBJ2-6, with D hard to call. With 0 bases removed from V and 0 bases from J, the gap between germline ends came to 7 bases. CDR1 is SGHRS, CDR2 YFSETQ, per germline. The CDR3 is made up of 16 amino acids. The CDR3 sequence: CASSLVWHSGANVLTF. In DNA, the CDR3 is TGCGCCAGCAGCTTGGTGTGGCACTCTGGGGCCAACGTCCTGACTTTC.

This clone was detected once. V usage is TRBV9 and J usage is TRBJ2-1; 8 bases fit TRBD2. The germline V gene has CDR1 SGDLS and CDR2 YYNGEE. The junction had 14 bases not matched to a gene; V was cut back by 3 bases and J by 9 bases. The CDR3 runs to 16 residues. CDR3 nucleotide sequence: TGTGCCAGCAGCGAGGCCCCGAGCGGGAGCGGCGGTGAGCAGTTCTTC. It codes for CASSEAPSGSGGEQFF.

The V and J genes are TRBV6-4 and TRBJ2-7; 10 nucleotides match TRBD2. This CDR3 is 11 amino acids long. Germline CDR1 and CDR2: MRHNA and SNTAGT. V lost 6 bases, J lost 12 bases, and 5 bases stayed unmatched. CDR3 coding DNA: TGTGCCAGCAGGGCCACTAGCGGGACGTACTTC. Its translation: CASRATSGTYF.

This sequence joins TRBV15 and TRBJ1-3, with D possibly matching TRBD1 (6 bases). CDR1 and CDR2 from the germline V gene are LNHNV and YYDKDF (reference sequence). The CDR3 totals 16 residues. With 5 bases removed from V and 0 bases from J, the gap between germline ends came to 14 bases. The CDR3 nucleotides are TGTGCCACCAGCGATCATGAGGGGGACTCTGGAAACACCATATATTTT. Translating it yields CATSDHEGDSGNTIYF.

The rearrangement uses TRBV11-2 and TRBJ2-7, with 8 bases aligning to TRBD2. The ends lost 3 bases at V and 5 bases at J; junction bases unmatched: 6. This CDR3 region has 14 residues. CDR1 is SGHAT, CDR2 FQNNGV, per germline. CDR3 DNA sequence: TGTGCCAGCAGCTTGGATAGCGGGGCTCACGAGCAGTACTTC. As protein: CASSLDSGAHEQYF. The variable domain in full, completed from reference TRBV11-2 and TRBJ2-7, reads EAGVAQSPRYKIIEKRQSVAFWCNPISGHATLYWYQQILGQGPKLLIQFQNNGVVDDSQLPKDRFSAERLKGVDSTLKIQPAKLEDSAVYLCASSLDSGAHEQYFGPGTRLTVT.

V usage is TRBV9 and J usage is TRBJ1-1, with 8 positions matching TRBD1. Germline assignment: CDR1 SGDLS and CDR2 YYNGEE. The length of the CDR3 is 15 residues. Trimming at V came to 2 bases and at J to 5 bases, leaving 8 bases not matched to a gene. Written as DNA, the CDR3 is TGTGCCAGCAGCGTGGGTCTACAGGGGGGGACTGAAGCTTTCTTT. Amino acid sequence: CASSVGLQGGTEAFF.

This clone was seen more than once but under ten times. The rearrangement uses TRBV2 and TRBJ1-4; TRBD1 is a possible D gene (5 bases). Germline CDR1 and CDR2: SNHLY and FYNNEI. This CDR3 has 14 residues. Between the trimmed V and J ends, which lost 5 bases and 7 bases, there was a span of 14 bases. In DNA, the CDR3 is TGTGCCAGCAGTCCCAGGCTGGGGGGTGAAAAACTGTTTTTT. Amino acid sequence: CASSPRLGGEKLFF.

This clone was picked up one time. V is TRBV4-2 and J is TRBJ2-7; 10 positions agree with TRBD2. This CDR3 comprises 17 residues. The ends lost 4 bases at V and 2 bases at J; junction bases unmatched: 11. CDR1 and CDR2 from the germline V gene are LGHNA and YNFKEQ. CDR3 in DNA: TGTGCCAGCAGCCCTATTGCCTTTACTAGCGGGACCTACGAGCAGTACTTC. It yields the protein CASSPIAFTSGTYEQYF.